A selection of T cell receptor beta chains follows, all from one sample in a study of tumor-infiltrating lymphocytes in primary liver carcinoma. MiXCR, run by TCRdb on the multiplex PCR reads, gives a single entry per CDR3 protein. Counted here are fewer than 350,000 distinct CDR3 sequences, about two thirds occurring once; the ten biggest clones make up 5.5% to 7%. The specimen was peripheral blood. These receptors were obtained from a middle-aged man with primary liver carcinoma and hepatitis B virus infection. CDR3s include the opening cysteine and the closing phenylalanine or tryptophan. Each record gives: CDR3 protein, CDR3 length, J gene, V gene.

CASSLSVDSNQPQDF	15	TRBJ1-5	TRBV11-2
CASSFRLAAEQFF	13	TRBJ2-1	TRBV5-5
CASSFRAGSTDTRYF	15	TRBJ2-3	TRBV5-6
CASSGTPGRLTTDTQYF	17	TRBJ2-3	TRBV10-2
CAISGNRGPNEKLFF	15	TRBJ1-4	TRBV10-3
CASSFSAGNTQYF	13	TRBJ2-3	TRBV12-3/TRBV12-4
CASSPELAGGYNEQFF	16	TRBJ2-1	TRBV4-1
CTSSQEGLNRESYEQYF	17	TRBJ2-7	TRBV14
CASSYSGGAEAFF	13	TRBJ1-1	TRBV6-5
CAISRQGENEKLFF	14	TRBJ1-4	TRBV10-3
CASSLLFVQTEQFF	14	TRBJ2-1	TRBV11-2
CASSQDRGEETQYF	14	TRBJ2-5	TRBV10-1
CSVQQVAVGESQYF	14	TRBJ2-5	TRBV29-1
CASSVRLGDGYYEQYF	16	TRBJ2-7	TRBV6-1
CASSEVSGGETQYF	14	TRBJ2-5	TRBV6-1
CASSYTLTPGLAPYNEQFF	19	TRBJ2-1	TRBV6-6
CASSLGGYDVQYF	13	TRBJ2-7	TRBV4-1
CASSHRRRVRRDTQYF	16	TRBJ2-3	TRBV12-3/TRBV12-4
CAISERTSGSQETQYF	16	TRBJ2-5	TRBV10-3
CASSSNADRQYF	12	TRBJ2-7	TRBV14
CASSLKAQAEGFF	13	TRBJ1-1	TRBV11-2
CASTGWTTGSSRGAQYF	17	TRBJ2-5	TRBV11-2
CASSQGPNQPQHF	13	TRBJ1-5	TRBV14
CAISEPGLNTEAFF	14	TRBJ1-1	TRBV10-3
CATANLGSSSENTIYF	16	TRBJ1-3	TRBV6-1
CAWSLGTSQAFF	12	TRBJ1-1	TRBV30
CSVDFAGEGKTQYF	14	TRBJ2-5	TRBV29-1
CASSTGRTDTQYF	13	TRBJ2-3	TRBV6-6
CASSYGESNVLTF	13	TRBJ2-6	TRBV6-2/TRBV6-3
CASSLRGGSYNEQFF	15	TRBJ2-1	TRBV11-2
CASSLGQVAYDYTF	14	TRBJ1-2	TRBV5-1
CAISWTSGGQYNEQFF	16	TRBJ2-1	TRBV11-2
CSVEGPGRQIPTQYF	15	TRBJ2-3	TRBV29-1
CASSSSGGANVLTF	14	TRBJ2-6	TRBV6-2/TRBV6-3
CASSQLAGGFVELFF	15	TRBJ2-2	TRBV5-5